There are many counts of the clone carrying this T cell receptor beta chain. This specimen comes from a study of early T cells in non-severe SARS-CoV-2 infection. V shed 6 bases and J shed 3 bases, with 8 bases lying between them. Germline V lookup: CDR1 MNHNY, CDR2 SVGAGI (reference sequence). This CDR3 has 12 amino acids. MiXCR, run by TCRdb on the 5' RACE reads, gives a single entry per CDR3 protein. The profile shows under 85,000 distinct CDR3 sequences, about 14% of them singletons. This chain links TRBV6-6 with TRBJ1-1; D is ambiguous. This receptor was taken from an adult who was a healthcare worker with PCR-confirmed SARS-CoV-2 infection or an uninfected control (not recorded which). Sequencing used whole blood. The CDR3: CASRRTDTEAFF. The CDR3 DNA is TGTGCCAGCAGGAGGACGGACACTGAAGCTTTCTTT.